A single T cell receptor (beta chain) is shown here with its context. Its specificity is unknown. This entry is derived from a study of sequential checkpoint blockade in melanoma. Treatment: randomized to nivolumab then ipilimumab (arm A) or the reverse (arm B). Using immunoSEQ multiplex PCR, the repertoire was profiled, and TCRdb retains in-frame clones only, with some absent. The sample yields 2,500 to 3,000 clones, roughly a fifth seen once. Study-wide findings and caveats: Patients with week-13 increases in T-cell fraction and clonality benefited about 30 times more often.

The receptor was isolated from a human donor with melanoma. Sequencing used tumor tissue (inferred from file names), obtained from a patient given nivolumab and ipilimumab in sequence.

The CDR3 loop is CASSIGGGEDGYTF. The CDR3 DNA sequence: TGTGCCAGTAGTATAGGAGGGGGCGAAGATGGCTACACCTTC. The chain is built from TRBV19 and TRBJ1-2; 7 nucleotides agree with TRBD1. J was trimmed by 6 bases and V by 1 base; bases with no gene match: 5. The CDR3 loop spans 14 amino acids. Germline values: CDR1 LNHDA, CDR2 SQIVND (reference sequence).